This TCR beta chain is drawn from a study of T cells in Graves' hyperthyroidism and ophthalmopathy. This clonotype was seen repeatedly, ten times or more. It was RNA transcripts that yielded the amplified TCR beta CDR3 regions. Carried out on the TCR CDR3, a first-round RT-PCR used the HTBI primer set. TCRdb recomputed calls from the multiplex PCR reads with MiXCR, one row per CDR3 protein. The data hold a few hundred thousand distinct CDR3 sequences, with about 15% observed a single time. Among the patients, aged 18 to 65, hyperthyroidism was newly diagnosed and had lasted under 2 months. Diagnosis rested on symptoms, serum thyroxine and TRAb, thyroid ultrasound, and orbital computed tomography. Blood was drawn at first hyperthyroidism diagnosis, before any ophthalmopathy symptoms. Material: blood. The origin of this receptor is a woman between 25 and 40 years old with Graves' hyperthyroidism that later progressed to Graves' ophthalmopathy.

CDR3 region: CASSPRGGGTNEKLFF. As DNA, the CDR3 is TGCGCCAGCAGCCCAAGGGGAGGAGGGACTAATGAAAAACTGTTTTTT. The V gene is TRBV5-1, the J gene TRBJ1-4, with a weak D call TRBD1 (5 bases). Germline CDR1 and CDR2: SGHRS and YFSETQ. The CDR3 is 16 residues long. The V end lost 4 bases, the J end lost 2 bases, and 15 bases lay between the germline ends.